The 5 T cell receptor beta chains reported below all come from one sample, sequenced in a study of cytomegalovirus exposure and HLA in healthy donors. The PCR made use of 60 Vbeta and 13 Jbeta primers. Repertoires were generated with immunoSEQ multiplex PCR, while TCRdb's copy carries only in-frame clones and drops some. Among some 120,000 clones listed, more than 60% were seen once. The source material was PBMCs. The receptor set was obtained from a woman aged 40 to 50 in good health and CMV-seropositive.

V gene TRBV28 combines with J gene TRBJ1-3; D is perhaps TRBD1 (5 bases). The V gene's germline CDR1 is MDHEN and CDR2 SYDVKM. The CDR3 consists of 14 residues. The V gene lost 5 bases and the J gene lost 2 bases, with 10 bases spanning the gap. CDR3 in DNA: TGTGCCAGCAGTATGACAGTCCCTGGAAACACCATATATTTT. Its protein product is CASSMTVPGNTIYF.

The genes are TRBV4-2 and TRBJ1-2; TRBD1 agrees at 7 bases. The CDR3 spans 15 residues. J was trimmed by 4 bases and V by 5 bases; bases with no gene match: 10. In germline, CDR1 is LGHNA, CDR2 YNFKEQ. CDR3 protein: CASSLEAAGGYGYTF. The CDR3 DNA follows: TGTGCCAGCAGCTTGGAGGCCGCAGGGGGCTATGGCTACACCTTC.

The rearrangement joins TRBV29-1 to TRBJ2-5, with TRBD1 matching over 7 bases. CDR1 SQVTM and CDR2 ANQGSEA come from the germline V gene. CDR3 size: 16 residues. The trim removed 6 bases at V and 1 base at J, leaving 14 bases unmatched. CDR3 in amino acids: CSVKQGPRGGQETQYF. CDR3 in DNA: TGCAGCGTGAAACAGGGGCCACGAGGGGGCCAAGAGACCCAGTACTTC. The whole variable domain, remainder taken from reference TRBV29-1 and TRBJ2-5, is SAVISQKPSRDICQRGTSLTIQCQVDSQVTMMFWYRQQPGQSLTLIATANQGSEATYESGFVIDKFPISRPNLTFSTLTVSNMSPEDSSIYLCSVKQGPRGGQETQYFGPGTRLLVL.

The V gene is TRBV19, the J gene TRBJ2-1; 7 bases fit TRBD1. Germline values: CDR1 LNHDA, CDR2 SQIVND (reference sequence). The J segment lost 0 bases and the V segment lost 4 bases, leaving 3 bases of the junction unmatched. The CDR3 length is 15 residues. CDR3 residues: CASSRDSGSYNEQFF. CDR3 DNA sequence: TGTGCCAGTAGTAGGGACAGCGGCTCCTACAATGAGCAGTTCTTC.

The chain links TRBV12-2 to TRBJ1-5; TRBD1 is taken as the D call from the table, unchecked against the DNA. TRBV12-2 is a known pseudogene. This CDR3 comprises 14 residues. CDR3 residues: CASRLTRPPVPQHF. The CDR3 DNA sequence: TGTGCAAGTCGCTTGACACGGCCCCCCGTGCCCCAGCATTTT.